The 21 T cell receptor beta chains presented below share a single source sample, sequenced in a study of T cell changes during pregnancy in multiple sclerosis (dated by TCRdb to the late 2010s). Library creation used the immunoSEQ multiplex PCR assay. Entries here come from immuneACCESS through TCRdb and include only in-frame sequences with V and J called. Some clones fail to appear in such tables; in the studies checked, an unresolved V gene covers under half of the shortfall, and the cause of the remainder is unknown. The table for this sample lists 40,000 to 50,000 clones; around 93% of them were counted only once. Clones ranked in the top ten supply around 4% of the sample. The sequencing here drew on CD8+ T cells from peripheral blood mononuclear cells, taken in the first trimester of pregnancy. The source is a female donor with multiple sclerosis, enrolled in a pregnancy study.

This clone was recorded only once. CDR3 bases: TGTGCCAGCACTAGCCCCCGCTCCTACGAGCAGTACTTC. Protein product: CASTSPRSYEQYF. V usage is TRBV7-9 and J usage is TRBJ2-7; TRBD2 might be the D (5 bases). Deletions cut 7 bases from V and 0 bases from J, with 10 bases between. Germline V CDR1 and CDR2: SEHNR, FQNEAQ (reference sequence). This CDR3 spans 13 amino acids.

The chain recombines TRBV7-3 with TRBJ2-2, with 7 bases fitting TRBD1. V lost 5 bases to trimming and J lost 3 bases; unmatched junction nucleotides: 9. Per the germline V gene, CDR1 is SGHTA and CDR2 is FQGTGA. This CDR3 is built from 16 residues. CDR3 in DNA: TGTGCCAGCAGCAATTTGGAACAGGGGTACACCGGGGAGCTGTTTTTT. Protein product: CASSNLEQGYTGELFF.

The chain is built from TRBV7-9 and TRBJ1-5; D possibly corresponds to TRBD1 (5 bases). CDR1 and CDR2 from the germline V gene are SEHNR and FQNEAQ (reference sequence). This CDR3 spans 14 amino acids. V lost 1 base and J lost 5, with 9 bases in between. The DNA for the CDR3 is TGTGCCAGCAGCTTAGGAGCAGGGTATCAGCCCCAGCATTTT. This translates into CASSLGAGYQPQHF. The variable domain in full, completed from reference TRBV7-9 and TRBJ1-5, reads DTGVSQNPRHKITKRGQNVTFRCDPISEHNRLYWYRQTLGQGPEFLTYFQNEAQLEKSRLLSDRFSAERPKGSFSTLEIQRTEQGDSAMYLCASSLGAGYQPQHFGDGTRLSIL.

The chain is built from TRBV13 and TRBJ1-2; D not certain. Germline V gives CDR1 PRHDT, CDR2 FYEKMQ (reference sequence). With 0 bases removed from V and 6 bases from J, the gap between germline ends came to 5 bases. This CDR3 is 12 amino acids long. CDR3 DNA: TGTGCCAGCAGCTTAGGTCTCGATGGCTACACCTTC. As protein: CASSLGLDGYTF.

The chain carries TRBV6-4 and TRBJ1-2, with a possible D match to TRBD1 (6 bases). V was pared by 6 bases and J by 1 base, with 12 bases between. In germline, CDR1 is MRHNA, CDR2 SNTAGT. The CDR3 runs to 14 residues. The CDR3 loop is CASSPDSYNYGYTF. DNA for the CDR3: TGTGCCAGCAGCCCGGACAGTTATAACTATGGCTACACCTTC.

The chain joins TRBV7-7 to TRBJ1-4; TRBD1 agrees at 7 bases. The CDR3 loop spans 16 amino acids. The junction had 9 bases not matched to a gene; V was cut back by 3 bases and J by 5 bases. CDR1 is SSHAT and CDR2 is FNYEAQ in the germline V gene (reference sequence). The CDR3 nucleotides are TGTGCCAGCAGCTTGGAGACAGGGAACTACAATGAAAAACTGTTTTTT. As protein: CASSLETGNYNEKLFF. The variable domain in full, completed from reference TRBV7-7 and TRBJ1-4, reads GAGVSQSPRYKVTKRGQDVTLRCDPISSHATLYWYQQALGQGPEFLTYFNYEAQPDKSGLPSDRFSAERPEGSISTLTIQRTEQRDSAMYRCASSLETGNYNEKLFFGSGTQLSVL.

The CDR3 spells CASKEREYHYEQYF. In DNA, the CDR3 is TGTGCCAGCAAGGAGCGCGAGTACCACTACGAGCAGTACTTC. This chain uses TRBV27 with TRBJ2-7; no definite D call. V lost 7 bases and J lost 3, with 16 bases in between. Looked up from germline, CDR1 is MNHEY and CDR2 is SMNVEV (reference sequence). The CDR3 sequence is 14 residues long.

The chain joins TRBV2 to TRBJ1-2; D not resolved. V dropped 7 bases and J dropped 5 bases, with 11 bases sitting between them. This CDR3 contains 12 residues. Germline V gene data show CDR1 as SNHLY and CDR2 as FYNNEI. The DNA for the CDR3 is TGTGCCAGCACCTTGGAGTTATATGGCTACACCTTC. Amino acid sequence: CASTLELYGYTF.

V and J are TRBV14 and TRBJ2-7; TRBD2 aligns across 7 bases. V lost 2 bases to trimming and J lost 7 bases; unmatched junction nucleotides: 5. This CDR3 has 13 residues. In germline, CDR1 is SGHDN, CDR2 FVKESK. CDR3 residues: CASSQPHGGEQYF. The CDR3 coding sequence is TGTGCCAGCAGCCAACCCCACGGGGGGGAGCAGTACTTC. The complete variable domain, with remaining parts taken from reference TRBV14 and TRBJ2-7, reads EAGVTQFPSHSVIEKGQTVTLRCDPISGHDNLYWYRRVMGKEIKFLLHFVKESKQDESGMPNNRFLAERTGGTYSTLKVQPAELEDSGVYFCASSQPHGGEQYFGPGTRLTVT.

This clone was seen just once. V and J are TRBV29-1 and TRBJ2-3, with D maybe TRBD2 (5 bases). Trimming pared 5 bases from V and 4 bases from J, leaving 19 bases between. Germline V gene data show CDR1 as SQVTM and CDR2 as ANQGSEA. This CDR3 contains 15 residues. This CDR3 is CSVIKGVEGPDTQYF. CDR3 in DNA: TGCAGCGTTATCAAGGGAGTTGAAGGGCCAGATACGCAGTATTTT.

The chain uses TRBV10-3 and TRBJ1-3; the D is unclear. The ends were cut back, 2 bases at V and 6 bases at J, with 14 bases in the middle. Germline assignment: CDR1 ENHRY and CDR2 SYGVKD. This CDR3 contains 15 residues. In DNA form, the CDR3 reads TGTGCCATCAGTGAGGAGGAGGGTGGTACAAACACCATATATTTT. Amino acid sequence: CAISEEEGGTNTIYF.

This clone is a singleton in its sample. The chain recombines TRBV28 with TRBJ2-3, with D maybe TRBD2 (7 bases). CDR3 length: 15 residues. The germline CDR1 and CDR2 sequences are MDHEN and SYDVKM. Trimming left V 8 bases short and J 2 bases short, with 17 bases between. CDR3 nucleotides: TGTGCCAGCCGGGGGGCCGGACGAGTCACAGATACGCAGTATTTT. It is translated as CASRGAGRVTDTQYF.

The rearrangement uses TRBV7-9 and TRBJ1-1, with 10 bases fitting TRBD1. The V and J ends lost 1 base and 5 bases, in that order; junction bases with no gene match: 4. From germline, CDR1 is SEHNR and CDR2 FQNEAQ (reference sequence). The CDR3 spans 15 residues. CDR3 in amino acids: CASSLGQGAKTEAFF. The CDR3 bases are TGTGCCAGCAGCTTAGGACAGGGGGCGAAGACTGAAGCTTTCTTT.

The chain combines TRBV5-4 with TRBJ2-2; 7 positions agree with TRBD1. The germline gives CDR1 SGHNT, CDR2 YYREEE (reference sequence). V shed 4 bases, J shed 8 bases, and the junction held 2 bases outside the gene matches. The CDR3 covers 12 residues. The CDR3 DNA reads TGTGCCAGCAGCCCCAGGGGGGGGGAGCTGTTTTTT. It is translated as CASSPRGGELFF.

The gene calls are TRBV27 and TRBJ2-7; 7 positions agree with TRBD2. CDR3 size: 15 residues. Germline values: CDR1 MNHEY, CDR2 SMNVEV (reference sequence). Unmatched junction bases numbered 11, after V lost 2 bases and J lost 7 bases. CDR3 nucleotide sequence: TGTGCCAGCAGTTTAGGGGGAGGGCCGATAGGGGAGCAGTACTTC. Amino acid sequence: CASSLGGGPIGEQYF.

The chain employs TRBV14 and TRBJ1-1; D may be TRBD1 (5 bases). This CDR3 contains 13 residues. Germline CDR1 and CDR2: SGHDN and FVKESK. Trimming pared 1 base from V and 8 bases from J, leaving 11 bases between. The CDR3 loop reads CASSQVYGGEAFF. In nucleotides, the CDR3 is TGTGCCAGCAGCCAAGTATACGGGGGGGAAGCTTTCTTT.

This clone was observed a single time. This chain connects TRBV5-4 to TRBJ1-2, with D unclear. Germline CDR1 and CDR2: SGHNT and YYREEE (reference sequence). The CDR3 is 13 amino acids. V shed 2 bases and J shed 0 bases, with 5 bases lying between them. The CDR3 here is CASSFTANYGYTF. In DNA form, the CDR3 reads TGTGCCAGCAGCTTTACAGCTAACTATGGCTACACCTTC.

The chain joins TRBV19 to TRBJ2-7; perhaps TRBD1 as D (7 bases). Germline V gives CDR1 LNHDA, CDR2 SQIVND (reference sequence). The CDR3 loop spans 14 amino acids. Trimming removed 2 bases at V and 3 bases at J, with 11 bases between. CDR3 sequence (DNA): TGTGCCAGTAGTATAACCAGGGGGGTCTACGAGCAGTACTTC. Translated, it gives CASSITRGVYEQYF.

The gene calls are TRBV28 and TRBJ2-7; 7 nucleotides match TRBD1. Germline V CDR1 and CDR2: MDHEN, SYDVKM. J was trimmed by 5 bases and V by 5 bases; bases with no gene match: 9. This CDR3 contains 14 residues. DNA for the CDR3: TGTGCCAGCAGTCCGCGACAGGGAGTAAACGAGCAGTACTTC. It yields the protein CASSPRQGVNEQYF.

This clone was observed a single time. The gene calls are TRBV9 and TRBJ2-3; 10 bases are a match to TRBD2. After removal of 3 bases from V and 2 bases from J, the junction contained 6 bases not matched to a gene. The CDR3 length is 16 residues. Germline loops: CDR1 SGDLS, CDR2 YYNGEE. The CDR3 is CASSALAGDYTDTQYF. Written as DNA, the CDR3 is TGTGCCAGCAGCGCCCTAGCGGGGGATTACACAGATACGCAGTATTTT.

The chain couples TRBV5-1 to TRBJ2-7, with D unclear. Germline V gene data show CDR1 as SGHRS and CDR2 as YFSETQ. V was trimmed by 4 bases and J by 3 bases, leaving 11 bases between them. The CDR3 loop spans 13 amino acids. The CDR3 DNA is TGCGCCAGCAGCCCCCTGGGCAACTACGAGCAGTACTTC. This codes for CASSPLGNYEQYF.